The sequence of this TCR beta chain was determined in a study of blood T cell repertoires in COVID-19. The germline V gene has CDR1 SGHVS and CDR2 FQNEAQ. V shed 6 bases and J shed 4 bases, with 12 bases lying between them. This CDR3 has 13 residues. TCRdb keeps only in-frame clones here, not all; method: immunoSEQ multiplex PCR. The sample gives 250,000 to 400,000 clones, more than 90% of which show up once; 2.6% is in the top ten. This clonotype was sampled from a man aged 55 to 69 who had recovered from COVID-19. The sample was PBMCs or T cells enriched from blood (not recorded which). J is TRBJ1-1 and V is TRBV7-8; D gene uncertain. The CDR3 DNA reads TGTGCCAGCAGGCCGGCGGGCGTCACTGAAGCTTTCTTT. The encoded protein is CASRPAGVTEAFF.